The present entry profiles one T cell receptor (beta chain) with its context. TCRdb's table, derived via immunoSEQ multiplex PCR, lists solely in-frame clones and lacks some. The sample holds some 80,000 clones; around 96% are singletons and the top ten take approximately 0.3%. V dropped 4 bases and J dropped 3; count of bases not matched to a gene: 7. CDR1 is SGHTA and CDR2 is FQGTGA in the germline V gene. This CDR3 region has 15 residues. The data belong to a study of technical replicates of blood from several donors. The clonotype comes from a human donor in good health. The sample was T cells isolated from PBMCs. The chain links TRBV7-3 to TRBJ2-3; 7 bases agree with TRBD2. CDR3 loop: CASSSSGIRTDTQYF. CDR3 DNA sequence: TGTGCCAGCAGCTCGAGCGGGATTAGGACAGATACGCAGTATTTT.